Listed below are T cell receptor beta chains from one sample, sequenced in a study of OX40 agonist ivuxolimab in advanced cancers. Libraries were prepared by immunoSEQ multiplex PCR; TCRdb keeps only in-frame clonotypes and omits some of them. Altogether 70,000 or so clones are present, approximately 90% being singletons, with the ten largest covering less than 0.3%. The sample in question was CD4+ or CD8+ T cells sorted from blood, obtained in a trial of the OX40 agonist ivuxolimab. These receptor sequences come from an adult with an advanced solid tumor such as melanoma, head and neck, liver or kidney cancer. CDR3s include the opening cysteine and the closing phenylalanine or tryptophan. The D gene is left open where the match is weak. Expanded clones get a size class; other rows say once, few or many, or leave the size out.

size	J	D	V	DNA	CDR3
NA	TRBJ2-7	TRBD2	TRBV7-8	TGTGCCAGCAGCTTAACGGCTAGCGGGAGGAACTACGAGCAGTACTTC	CASSLTASGRNYEQYF
NA	TRBJ1-3	NA	TRBV7-9	TGTGCCAGCAGCCCTAGTGGAAACACCATATATTTT	CASSPSGNTIYF
NA	TRBJ2-7	NA	TRBV5-6	TGTGCCAGCAGCTTGGGTGGGATCTTTAGGAACGAGCAGTACTTC	CASSLGGIFRNEQYF
NA	TRBJ2-3	NA	TRBV18	TGTGCCAGCTCCCCAGAGGATACGCAGTATTTT	CASSPEDTQYF
once	TRBJ1-6	NA	TRBV15	TGTGCCACCAGCAGAGATTCGGCGGGACACCATAATTCACCCCTCCACTTT	CATSRDSAGHHNSPLHF
once	TRBJ2-7	TRBD2	TRBV7-9	TGTGCCAGCAGCTTAGGGACTAGCGAGTCCTACGAGCAGTACTTC	CASSLGTSESYEQYF
NA	TRBJ1-2	TRBD1	TRBV10-3	TGTGCCATCAGTGAAATGGGACAGGGCGAGGGCTACACCTTC	CAISEMGQGEGYTF
NA	TRBJ2-7	NA	TRBV5-1	TGCGCCAGCAGCTTAGCTAGCGCAACCTACGAGCAGTACTTC	CASSLASATYEQYF
NA	TRBJ2-1	NA	TRBV5-1	TGCGCCAGCTGCTCCATACCGGGAGTCCGCAATGAGCAGTTCTTC	CASCSIPGVRNEQFF
NA	TRBJ2-3	TRBD2	TRBV9	TGTGCCAGCAGCGTTACTAGCGGGAGGGCTAGCACAGATACGCAGTATTTT	CASSVTSGRASTDTQYF
NA	TRBJ1-1	TRBD1	TRBV7-2	TGTGCCAGCAGCTTAAGCGGGACAGGATCCACTGAAGCTTTCTTT	CASSLSGTGSTEAFF
NA	TRBJ1-4	TRBD1	TRBV19	TGTGCCAGTAGTAAGCGGACAGGAGCAACTAATGAAAAACTGTTTTTT	CASSKRTGATNEKLFF
NA	TRBJ2-5	TRBD2	TRBV18	TGTGCCAGCTCACCACGTAGCGGGAGGGTCCAAGAGACCCAGTACTTC	CASSPRSGRVQETQYF
NA	TRBJ2-3	NA	TRBV7-9	TGTGCCAGCAGCTTAGCCGGGACCGCCACAGATACGCAGTATTTT	CASSLAGTATDTQYF
NA	TRBJ1-4	TRBD1	TRBV19	TGTGCCAGTAGTAGACGACAGGGGGGTGAAAAACTGTTTTTT	CASSRRQGGEKLFF
NA	TRBJ1-1	NA	TRBV7-3	TGTGCCAGCAGCCCAAACCCGACGGTCGTTACTGAAGCTTTCTTT	CASSPNPTVVTEAFF
NA	TRBJ1-5	TRBD1	TRBV15	TGTGCCACCAGCAGCCGGACAGGGGGAAGTTTAGGCAATCAGCCCCAGCATTTT	CATSSRTGGSLGNQPQHF
NA	TRBJ1-4	TRBD1	TRBV6-5	TGTGCCAGCAGTTTTGCCCAGGGACAGGGCGCCGAAAAACTGTTTTTT	CASSFAQGQGAEKLFF
once	TRBJ1-1	NA	TRBV29-1	TGCAGCGTTGGGGAGGGCTCCCGACGGACTGAAGCTTTCTTT	CSVGEGSRRTEAFF
once	TRBJ1-3	NA	TRBV18	TGTGCCAGCTCACCAGGCTCAGGCCTCTCTGGAAACACCATATATTTT	CASSPGSGLSGNTIYF
NA	TRBJ2-1	TRBD2	TRBV28	TGTGCCAGCAGTTTATGGGGCCTAGCGGGAGGGGATGAGCAGTTCTTC	CASSLWGLAGGDEQFF
NA	TRBJ1-2	NA	TRBV10-3	TGTGCCATCAGTGAATGGGGGCTTGGCTATGGCTACACCTTC	CAISEWGLGYGYTF
few	TRBJ1-1	NA	TRBV19	TGTGCCAGTAGGGCCCCCAAGGTTGAAGCTTTCTTT	CASRAPKVEAFF